This is a list of T cell receptor beta chains from one sample in a study of blood T cell repertoires in COVID-19. TCRdb's copy holds only in-frame clones and misses some; the assay was immunoSEQ multiplex PCR. The repertoire holds some 200,000 clones, with 82% as singletons. What was sequenced was PBMCs or T cells enriched from blood (not recorded which). The source is a woman aged 55-69 years with acute COVID-19. CDR3s include the opening cysteine and the closing phenylalanine or tryptophan. D genes are given only for firm matches. The size entry is marked missing in some rows and otherwise reads once, few, many or a size class.

DNA | CDR3 | J | size | D | V
TGTGCCAGCAGCCATAACTTCGGGGGGGCCGGAAACATTCAGTACTTC | CASSHNFGGAGNIQYF | TRBJ2-4 | NA | TRBD2 | TRBV3-1/TRBV3-2
TGTGCCAGCAGTTACGGAACAGGACCTAGCTACAATGAGCAGTTCTTC | CASSYGTGPSYNEQFF | TRBJ2-1 | NA | NA | TRBV6-5
TGTGCCAGCAGCTTAACGGGACAAATCTATGGCTACACCTTC | CASSLTGQIYGYTF | TRBJ1-2 | NA | NA | TRBV7-9
TGTGCCTGGAGCCCAGATGCAGGGGGCGACGAAAAACTGTTTTTT | CAWSPDAGGDEKLFF | TRBJ1-4 | NA | TRBD1 | TRBV30
TGCGCCAGCAGCCAAGAGAGGCTAGCGGGGTCGGAGACCCAGTACTTC | CASSQERLAGSETQYF | TRBJ2-5 | once | TRBD2 | TRBV4-3
TGTGCCAGCAGCCAAGAAGGGGACAGGGGGGGTATGAACACTGAAGCTTTCTTT | CASSQEGDRGGMNTEAFF | TRBJ1-1 | once | TRBD1 | TRBV3-1/TRBV3-2
TGTGCCAGTAGTATATCCCTAGTTAGCACAGATACGCAGTATTTT | CASSISLVSTDTQYF | TRBJ2-3 | few | NA | TRBV19
TGTGCCAGCTCACCAGCCCAGGCTTCAGGGGAGCAGTACTTC | CASSPAQASGEQYF | TRBJ2-7 | NA | NA | TRBV18
TGCGCCAGCAGCCCCACCACGGACTTCTATGGCTACACCTTC | CASSPTTDFYGYTF | TRBJ1-2 | few | NA | TRBV5-1
TGTGCCAGCAGCCGAGCGGGGGACTACAATGAGCAGTTCTTC | CASSRAGDYNEQFF | TRBJ2-1 | NA | TRBD2 | TRBV6-5
TGTGCCAGCAGCCCTCACCAGGCTCAGCCCCAGCATTTT | CASSPHQAQPQHF | TRBJ1-5 | NA | NA | TRBV7-2
TGTGCCAGCAGCATCATCGGACTAGCGGGGCAAGAGACCCAGTACTTC | CASSIIGLAGQETQYF | TRBJ2-5 | NA | TRBD2 | TRBV7-2
TGTGCCAGCAGCCATCAAGACAGGGACTATGGCTACACCTTC | CASSHQDRDYGYTF | TRBJ1-2 | NA | TRBD1 | TRBV3-1/TRBV3-2
TGTGCCAGCAGCTGGGGGGTCGGCCTCCGAACCCCGCATTTT | CASSWGVGLRTPHF | TRBJ1-5 | NA | NA | TRBV6-2/TRBV6-3
TGTGCCTGGAGTACCAGGCGCTCTGGAAACACCATATATTTT | CAWSTRRSGNTIYF | TRBJ1-3 | NA | NA | TRBV30
TGTGCCAGTACACACCAACAGGGGATATGGACCGGGGAGCTGTTTTTT | CASTHQQGIWTGELFF | TRBJ2-2 | NA | TRBD1 | TRBV19
TGTGCCAGCAGCCCTCAGTTTACATCTGTCTCGACCCTCCACTTT | CASSPQFTSVSTLHF | TRBJ1-6 | NA | NA | TRBV7-2
TGTGCCAGCAGCGACAGGGGGCTTGGCTACAATGAGCAGTTCTTC | CASSDRGLGYNEQFF | TRBJ2-1 | NA | TRBD1 | TRBV9
TGTGCCAGCAGCTCGGGACAGGCTCCTTCTGGCTACACCTTC | CASSSGQAPSGYTF | TRBJ1-2 | NA | TRBD1 | TRBV7-2
TGTGCCAGCTCACCTGAGGACAGCTCCTACGAGCAGTACTTC | CASSPEDSSYEQYF | TRBJ2-7 | NA | NA | TRBV18
TGTGCCAGCAGCTTCTCGCCCGGACTAGCGGGAGTCACAGATACGCAGTATTTT | CASSFSPGLAGVTDTQYF | TRBJ2-3 | NA | TRBD2 | TRBV6-2/TRBV6-3
TGTGCCAGTAAGGGGACAGGGGGCAAGAGCAATCAGCCCCAGCATTTT | CASKGTGGKSNQPQHF | TRBJ1-5 | many | TRBD1 | TRBV19
TGTGCCAGCAGGGAAGAGGGGAAGGGCGACGGGGCCAACGTCCTGACTTTC | CASREEGKGDGANVLTF | TRBJ2-6 | NA | NA | TRBV6-1
TGTGCCAGTAGTATAGTTTTGGGACTAGCCAAAAACATTCAGTACTTC | CASSIVLGLAKNIQYF | TRBJ2-4 | NA | NA | TRBV19
TGTGCCAGTAGTATAATGAGACTAGCGGGGGGGGACTCCTACAATGAGCAGTTCTTC | CASSIMRLAGGDSYNEQFF | TRBJ2-1 | NA | TRBD2 | TRBV19
TGTGCCAGCAGCTTTACCCGTAGCGGTAGCACAGATACGCAGTATTTT | CASSFTRSGSTDTQYF | TRBJ2-3 | NA | NA | TRBV7-2
TGTGCCAGCAGTTCTGGACAGGGTATACCCCTCCACTTT | CASSSGQGIPLHF | TRBJ1-6 | NA | TRBD1 | TRBV12-3/TRBV12-4
TGCAGCCATGGTGGGACAGGGTTGACAGATACGCAGTATTTT | CSHGGTGLTDTQYF | TRBJ2-3 | NA | TRBD1 | TRBV29-1
TGTGCCAGCAGCCAGCTACCTTGGAGGAACACTGAAGCTTTCTTT | CASSQLPWRNTEAFF | TRBJ1-1 | NA | NA | TRBV3-1/TRBV3-2
TGTGCCAGTGGAGAGGGTCGGGGCACCGGGGAGCTGTTTTTT | CASGEGRGTGELFF | TRBJ2-2 | NA | NA | TRBV19
TGTGCCAGCAGCGTGGCGGACAGTTGGGGCTACGAGCAGTACTTC | CASSVADSWGYEQYF | TRBJ2-7 | many | NA | TRBV9
TGTGCCAGTACTCTTATGGGGACCGTCATATTGGGGGGCACTGAAGCTTTCTTT | CASTLMGTVILGGTEAFF | TRBJ1-1 | NA | NA | TRBV19
TGTGCCAGCAGACCCCTACAGGGGGCGGATCAGCCCCAGCATTTT | CASRPLQGADQPQHF | TRBJ1-5 | few | TRBD1 | TRBV6-5
TGCGCCAGCAGCCAAGGTCGGGACAGGCGAGACACCGGGGAGCTGTTTTTT | CASSQGRDRRDTGELFF | TRBJ2-2 | NA | TRBD1 | TRBV4-3
TGTGCCACCTCGTTATGGGCAACTAACTATGGCTACACCTTC | CATSLWATNYGYTF | TRBJ1-2 | NA | NA | TRBV19
TGTGCCAGCAGCCTTGACAGGCGAGGCGGCTACACCTTC | CASSLDRRGGYTF | TRBJ1-2 | NA | NA | TRBV5-8
TGTGCCACCAGGCAGGACAGAACAAATTCACCCCTCCACTTT | CATRQDRTNSPLHF | TRBJ1-6 | once | NA | TRBV15